Shown below are 13 T cell receptor beta chains from a single sample sequenced in a study of T cell responses to AZD1222 COVID-19 vaccine (dated by TCRdb to the early 2020s). The library was produced with the immunoSEQ multiplex PCR assay. The source is immuneACCESS, and TCRdb retained only in-frame sequences with V and J called. Part of the clones is not carried over; for the studies checked, unresolved V genes explain less than half of this, and the remainder is unexplained. Present in this sample are 90,000 to 150,000 clones, about 90% of which were seen just once. The top ten hold 5.4% of the sample. The sample's time point label, decoded: baseline before first vaccination. The sample in question was peripheral blood, obtained on day 0 of AZD1222 vaccination. These receptors originate from an adult in good health.

The chain recombines TRBV6-5 with TRBJ1-4, with D hard to call. Deletions cut 0 bases from V and 8 bases from J, with 7 bases between. The CDR3 covers 13 residues. Germline V lookup: CDR1 MNHEY, CDR2 SVGAGI. CDR3 nucleotides: TGTGCCAGCAGTTACTCTTACTTCGAAAAACTGTTTTTT. The encoded protein is CASSYSYFEKLFF.

The table lists this clone with a count of one. The J gene is TRBJ1-5, the V gene TRBV20-1; no reliable D call. Germline V lookup: CDR1 DFQATT, CDR2 SNEGSKA (reference sequence). The CDR3 totals 15 residues. V dropped 3 bases and J dropped 4 bases, with 16 bases sitting between them. This chain's CDR3 is CSASGPARRNQPQHF. The CDR3 DNA follows: TGCAGTGCTAGTGGGCCAGCCCGAAGAAATCAGCCCCAGCATTTT.

The chain is built from TRBV6-6 and TRBJ1-5; D gene unclear. Trimming left V 4 bases short and J 4 bases short, with 2 bases between. Germline V gene data show CDR1 as MNHNY and CDR2 as SVGAGI (reference sequence). There are 11 residues in the CDR3. Here the CDR3 DNA reads TGTGCCAGCAGTTCTAATCAGCCCCAGCATTTT. Its protein product is CASSSNQPQHF.

V gene TRBV6-2 or TRBV6-3 combines with J gene TRBJ1-1, with TRBD1 matching over 8 bases. Looked up from germline, CDR1 is MNHEY and CDR2 is SVGEGT. The CDR3 contains 14 residues. Unmatched junction bases numbered 8, after V lost 5 bases and J lost 6 bases. This chain's CDR3 is CASSLGTGSAEAFF. The DNA of the CDR3 is TGTGCCAGCAGTCTCGGGACAGGTAGCGCTGAAGCTTTCTTT.

The chain carries TRBV7-8 and TRBJ1-1; 7 bases match TRBD1. Germline CDR1 is SGHVS and CDR2 is FQNEAQ. The CDR3 loop spans 15 amino acids. J was trimmed by 1 base and V by 2 bases; bases with no gene match: 4. For the CDR3, the DNA is TGTGCCAGCAGCTTAAAGGGACAGCAGAACACTGAAGCTTTCTTT. Its protein is CASSLKGQQNTEAFF.

The gene calls are TRBV6-5 and TRBJ1-6; D remains unclear. The V and J ends lost 5 bases and 7 bases respectively, with 9 bases between them. Per germline, CDR1 MNHEY and CDR2 SVGAGI. The CDR3 loop spans 13 amino acids. CDR3 loop: CASSTVLNSPLHF. The CDR3, as DNA: TGTGCCAGCAGTACGGTGTTGAATTCACCCCTCCACTTT.

The chain joins TRBV5-1 to TRBJ2-1; TRBD1 matches 7 bases. Germline V lookup: CDR1 SGHRS, CDR2 YFSETQ. The CDR3 consists of 14 residues. J was trimmed by 8 bases and V by 4 bases; bases with no gene match: 9. The CDR3 bases are TGCGCCAGCAGCCAGACAGGGAAGTCTGATGAGCAGTTCTTC. Residues: CASSQTGKSDEQFF. Variable domain in full (rest from reference TRBV5-1 and TRBJ2-1): KAGVTQTPRYLIKTRGQQVTLSCSPISGHRSVSWYQQTPGQGLQFLFEYFSETQRNKGNFPGRFSGRQFSNSRSEMNVSTLELGDSALYLCASSQTGKSDEQFFGPGTRLTVL.

The rearrangement uses TRBV10-3 and TRBJ2-1; TRBD2 agrees at 11 bases. J lost 7 bases, V lost 2 bases, and 4 bases had no gene match. CDR1 and CDR2 from the germline V gene are ENHRY and SYGVKD. The CDR3 covers 15 residues. The CDR3 DNA reads TGTGCCATCAGTGAGGACACTAGCGGGAGTAATGAGCAGTTCTTC. Translating it yields CAISEDTSGSNEQFF.

This chain connects TRBV5-1 to TRBJ2-1; D uncertain. CDR3 length equals 14 residues. Per germline, CDR1 SGHRS and CDR2 YFSETQ. V lost 4 bases, J lost 5 bases, and 13 bases lay in between. CDR3 sequence (DNA): TGCGCCAGCAGCAGTACCGGCGTCCACAATGAGCAGTTCTTC. Translation: CASSSTGVHNEQFF.

This clone was counted once. The V call is TRBV27, the J call TRBJ1-5, with D perhaps TRBD1 (5 bases). Trimming stripped 7 bases from V and 2 bases from J, with 12 bases between. CDR1 and CDR2 (germline): MNHEY, SMNVEV (reference sequence). The CDR3 is 14 amino acids. CDR3 residues: CASTPGLGNQPQHF. As DNA, the CDR3 is TGTGCCAGCACCCCAGGGTTAGGCAATCAGCCCCAGCATTTT.

The chain links TRBV29-1 to TRBJ2-7, with 7 bases lining up with TRBD2. V gave up 6 bases and J gave up 7 bases; unmatched junction bases: 3. The CDR3 spans 10 residues. Germline loops: CDR1 SQVTM, CDR2 ANQGSEA. Here the CDR3 reads CSVAAGEQYF. The CDR3 DNA follows: TGCAGCGTAGCAGCGGGGGAGCAGTACTTC.

The chain employs TRBV18 and TRBJ1-1, with D hard to call. The germline gives CDR1 KGHSH, CDR2 LQKENI. V lost 1 base and J lost 0, with 6 bases in between. The CDR3 sequence is 14 residues long. CDR3 in DNA: TGTGCCAGCTCACCACAAGGACTGAACACTGAAGCTTTCTTT. Translating it yields CASSPQGLNTEAFF.

V gene TRBV9 combines with J gene TRBJ1-4; D gene unclear. This CDR3 comprises 15 residues. CDR1 and CDR2 from the germline V gene are SGDLS and YYNGEE. Trimming removed 0 bases from V and 4 bases from J, with 10 bases in between. The CDR3 loop reads CASSVGGGRNEKLFF. The CDR3 DNA sequence: TGTGCCAGCAGCGTAGGGGGTGGGCGTAATGAAAAACTGTTTTTT.